The rows below give T cell receptor beta chains drawn from one sample of a study of Graves' ophthalmopathy and Graves' hyperthyroidism. TCRdb re-called the multiplex PCR reads with MiXCR, one entry per CDR3 protein. The sample shows approximately 640,000 distinct CDR3 sequences, about 40% of them seen only once. Sequencing input: peripheral blood. These receptors all stem from an adult man with Graves' ophthalmopathy. Both conserved end residues are part of each CDR3. The order of the fields is CDR3 length, clone size, D gene, J gene, V gene, CDR3 protein, CDR3 DNA. A D gene is named only where the DNA matches it firmly. A clone size is listed for some rows: how often the clone was seen (once, few, many), or a class if it is expanded.

length: 17; size: many; D: TRBD2; J: TRBJ2-7; V: TRBV19; CDR3: CASSSPGLPSPRNEQYF; DNA: TGTGCCAGTAGTTCGCCGGGACTACCATCCCCGAGAAACGAGCAGTACTTC
length: 14; size: many; D: .; J: TRBJ1-3; V: TRBV7-9; CDR3: CASSTRVSGNTIYF; DNA: TGTGCCAGCAGCACACGGGTCTCTGGAAACACCATATATTTT
length: 13; size: .; D: .; J: TRBJ2-7; V: TRBV24-1; CDR3: CATAGRSSYEQYF; DNA: TGTGCCACGGCGGGACGGAGCTCCTACGAGCAGTACTTC
length: 15; size: many; D: .; J: TRBJ1-4; V: TRBV5-1; CDR3: CASSFKGATNEKLFF; DNA: TGCGCCAGCAGCTTCAAGGGTGCAACTAATGAAAAACTGTTTTTT
length: 14; size: .; D: .; J: TRBJ2-5; V: TRBV5-1; CDR3: CASAPIPDQETQYF; DNA: TGCGCCAGCGCTCCTATCCCGGACCAAGAGACCCAGTACTTC
length: 14; size: many; D: TRBD1; J: TRBJ1-1; V: TRBV7-2; CDR3: CASSLQGAGTEAFF; DNA: TGTGCCAGCAGCCTACAGGGGGCGGGCACTGAAGCTTTCTTT
length: 13; size: .; D: .; J: TRBJ1-1; V: TRBV25-1; CDR3: CASLSSENTEAFF; DNA: TGTGCCAGCTTGTCATCAGAGAACACTGAAGCTTTCTTT
length: 12; size: .; D: .; J: TRBJ1-3; V: TRBV30; CDR3: CAWSGSTYTIYF; DNA: TGTGCCTGGAGTGGATCGACCTACACCATATATTTT
length: 13; size: many; D: TRBD1; J: TRBJ1-1; V: TRBV10-3; CDR3: CAISGTGITEAFF; DNA: TGTGCCATCTCCGGGACAGGTATTACTGAAGCTTTCTTT
length: 12; size: few; D: .; J: TRBJ2-7; V: TRBV10-3; CDR3: CASRLFPYEQYF; DNA: TGTGCCAGCCGTCTTTTCCCCTACGAGCAGTACTTC